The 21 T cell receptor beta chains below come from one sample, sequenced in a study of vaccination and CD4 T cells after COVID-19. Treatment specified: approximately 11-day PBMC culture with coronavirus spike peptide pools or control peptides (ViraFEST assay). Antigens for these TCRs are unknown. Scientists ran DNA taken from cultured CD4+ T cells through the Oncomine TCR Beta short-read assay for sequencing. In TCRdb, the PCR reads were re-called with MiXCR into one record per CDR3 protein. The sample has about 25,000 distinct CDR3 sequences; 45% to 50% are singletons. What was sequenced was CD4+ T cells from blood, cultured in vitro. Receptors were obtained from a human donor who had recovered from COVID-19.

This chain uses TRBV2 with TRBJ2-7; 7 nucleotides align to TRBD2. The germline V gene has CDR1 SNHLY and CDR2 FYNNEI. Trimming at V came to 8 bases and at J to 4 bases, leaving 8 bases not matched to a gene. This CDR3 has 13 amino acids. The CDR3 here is CASCSGGVYEQYF. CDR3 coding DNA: TGTGCCAGCTGTTCGGGGGGAGTTTACGAGCAGTACTTC.

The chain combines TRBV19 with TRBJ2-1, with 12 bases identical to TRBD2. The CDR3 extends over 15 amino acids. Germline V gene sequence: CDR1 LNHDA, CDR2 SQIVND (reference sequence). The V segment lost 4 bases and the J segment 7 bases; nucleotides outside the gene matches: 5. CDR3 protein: CASSTSSGRGNEQFF. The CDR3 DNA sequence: TGTGCCAGTAGTACCTCTAGCGGGAGGGGGAATGAGCAGTTCTTC.

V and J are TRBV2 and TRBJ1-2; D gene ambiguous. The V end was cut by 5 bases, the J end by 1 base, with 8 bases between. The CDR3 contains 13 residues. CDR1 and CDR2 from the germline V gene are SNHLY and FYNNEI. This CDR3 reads CASSPPGNYGYTF. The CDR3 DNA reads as TGTGCCAGCAGTCCTCCCGGTAACTATGGCTACACCTTC. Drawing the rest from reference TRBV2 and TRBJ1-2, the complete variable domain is EPEVTQTPSHQVTQMGQEVILRCVPISNHLYFYWYRQILGQKVEFLVSFYNNEISEKSEIFDDQFSVERPDGSNFTLKIRSTKLEDSAMYFCASSPPGNYGYTFGSGTRLTVV.

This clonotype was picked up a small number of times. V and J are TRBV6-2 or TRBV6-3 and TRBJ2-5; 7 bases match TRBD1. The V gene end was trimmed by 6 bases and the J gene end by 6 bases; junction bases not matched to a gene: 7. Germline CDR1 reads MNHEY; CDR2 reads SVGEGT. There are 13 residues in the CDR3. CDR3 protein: CASRDTGVKTQYF. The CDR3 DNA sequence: TGTGCCAGCAGGGATACAGGGGTGAAGACCCAGTACTTC.

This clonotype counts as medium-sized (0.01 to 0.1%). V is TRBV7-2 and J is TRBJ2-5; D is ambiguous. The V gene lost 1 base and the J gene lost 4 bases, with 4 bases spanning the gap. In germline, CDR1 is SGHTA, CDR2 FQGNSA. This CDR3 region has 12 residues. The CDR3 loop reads CASSLDRETQYF. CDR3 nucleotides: TGTGCCAGCAGCTTAGATCGAGAGACCCAGTACTTC.

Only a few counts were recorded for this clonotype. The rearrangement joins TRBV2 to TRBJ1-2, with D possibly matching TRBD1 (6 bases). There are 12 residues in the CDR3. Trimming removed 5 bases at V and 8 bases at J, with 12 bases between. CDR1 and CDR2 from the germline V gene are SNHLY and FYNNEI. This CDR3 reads CASSLQGGGYTF. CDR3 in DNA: TGTGCCAGCAGTCTACAGGGAGGGGGCTACACCTTC.

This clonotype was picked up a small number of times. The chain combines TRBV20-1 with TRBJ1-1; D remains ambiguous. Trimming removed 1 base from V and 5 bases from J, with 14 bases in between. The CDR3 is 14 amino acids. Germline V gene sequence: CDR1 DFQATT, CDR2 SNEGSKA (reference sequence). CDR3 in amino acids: CSARAAGGITEAFF. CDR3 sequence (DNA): TGCAGTGCTAGAGCCGCGGGAGGGATTACTGAAGCTTTCTTT.

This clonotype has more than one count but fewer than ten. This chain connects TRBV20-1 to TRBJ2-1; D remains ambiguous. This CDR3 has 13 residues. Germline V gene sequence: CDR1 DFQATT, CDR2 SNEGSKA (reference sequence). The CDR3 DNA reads TGCAGGGGCGCGGAGAGCTCCTACAATGAGCAGTTCTTC. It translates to CRGAESSYNEQFF.

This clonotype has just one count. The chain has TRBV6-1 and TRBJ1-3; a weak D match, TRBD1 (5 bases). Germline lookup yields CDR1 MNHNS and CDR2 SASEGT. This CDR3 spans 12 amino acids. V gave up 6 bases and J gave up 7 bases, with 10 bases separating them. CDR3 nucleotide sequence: TGTGCCAGCAGGCCCGGGGCGAACACCATATATTTT. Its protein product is CASRPGANTIYF.

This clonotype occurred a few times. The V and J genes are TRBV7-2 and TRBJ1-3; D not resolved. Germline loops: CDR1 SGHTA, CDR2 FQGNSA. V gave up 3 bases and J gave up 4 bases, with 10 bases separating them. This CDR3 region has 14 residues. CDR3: CASSFRPQGNTIYF. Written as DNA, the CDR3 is TGTGCCAGCAGCTTCCGACCCCAAGGAAACACCATATATTTT. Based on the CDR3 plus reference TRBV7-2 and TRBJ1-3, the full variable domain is GAGVSQSPSNKVTEKGKDVELRCDPISGHTALYWYRQSLGQGLEFLIYFQGNSAPDKSGLPSDRFSAERTGGSVSTLTIQRTQQEDSAVYLCASSFRPQGNTIYFGEGSWLTVV.

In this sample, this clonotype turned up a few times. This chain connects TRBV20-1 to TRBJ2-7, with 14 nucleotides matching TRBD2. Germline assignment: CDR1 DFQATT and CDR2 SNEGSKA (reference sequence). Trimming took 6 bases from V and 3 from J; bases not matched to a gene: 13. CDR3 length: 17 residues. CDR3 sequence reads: CSAQTSGRASLFYEQYF. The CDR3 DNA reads TGCAGTGCCCAGACTAGCGGGAGGGCCTCCCTTTTCTACGAGCAGTACTTC.

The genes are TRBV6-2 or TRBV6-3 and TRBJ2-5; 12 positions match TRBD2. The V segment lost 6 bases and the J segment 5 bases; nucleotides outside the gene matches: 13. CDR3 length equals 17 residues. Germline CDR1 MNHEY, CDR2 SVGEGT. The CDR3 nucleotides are TGTGCCAGCAGCCCTATGACTAGCGGGAGCAAGAGGGAGACCCAGTACTTC. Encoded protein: CASSPMTSGSKRETQYF.

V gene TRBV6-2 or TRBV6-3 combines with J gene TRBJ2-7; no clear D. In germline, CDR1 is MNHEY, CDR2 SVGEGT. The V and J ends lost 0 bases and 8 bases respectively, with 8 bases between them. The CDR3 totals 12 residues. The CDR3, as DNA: TGTGCCAGCAGTTACTCGACTTTCCAGCAGTACTTC. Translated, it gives CASSYSTFQQYF.

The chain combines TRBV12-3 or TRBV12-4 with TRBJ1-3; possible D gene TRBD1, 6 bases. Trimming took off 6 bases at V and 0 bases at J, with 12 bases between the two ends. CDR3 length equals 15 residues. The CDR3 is CASRNGQHSGNTIYF. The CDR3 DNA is TGTGCCAGCAGGAATGGACAGCACTCTGGAAACACCATATATTTT.

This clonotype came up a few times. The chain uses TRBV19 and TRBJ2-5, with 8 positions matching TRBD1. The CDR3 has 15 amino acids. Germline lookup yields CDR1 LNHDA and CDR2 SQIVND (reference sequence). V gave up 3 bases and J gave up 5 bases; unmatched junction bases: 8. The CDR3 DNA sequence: TGTGCCAGTAGTATCCGACAGGGGATGGTGGAGACCCAGTACTTC. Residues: CASSIRQGMVETQYF.

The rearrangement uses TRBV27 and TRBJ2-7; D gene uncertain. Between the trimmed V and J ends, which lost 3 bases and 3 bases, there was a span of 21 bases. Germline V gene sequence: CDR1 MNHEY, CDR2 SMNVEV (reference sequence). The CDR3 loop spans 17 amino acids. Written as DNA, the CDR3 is TGTGCCAGCAGTTTCCCCTCCGGGCCACCCTCCAGCTACGAGCAGTACTTC. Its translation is CASSFPSGPPSSYEQYF.

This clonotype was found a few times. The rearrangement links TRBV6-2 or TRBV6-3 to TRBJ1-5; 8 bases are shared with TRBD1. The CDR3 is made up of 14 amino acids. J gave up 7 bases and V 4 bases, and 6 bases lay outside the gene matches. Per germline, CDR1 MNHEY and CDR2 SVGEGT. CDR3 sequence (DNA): TGTGCCAGCAGTTTTGACAGGGGCTGGCAGCCCCAGCATTTT. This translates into CASSFDRGWQPQHF.

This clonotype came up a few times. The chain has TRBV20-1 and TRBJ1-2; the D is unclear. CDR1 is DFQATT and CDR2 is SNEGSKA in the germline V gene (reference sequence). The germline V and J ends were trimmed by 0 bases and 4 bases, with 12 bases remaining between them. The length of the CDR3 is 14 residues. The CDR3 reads CSAREPVLIYGYTF. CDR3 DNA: TGCAGTGCTAGAGAGCCGGTCCTAATCTATGGCTACACCTTC.

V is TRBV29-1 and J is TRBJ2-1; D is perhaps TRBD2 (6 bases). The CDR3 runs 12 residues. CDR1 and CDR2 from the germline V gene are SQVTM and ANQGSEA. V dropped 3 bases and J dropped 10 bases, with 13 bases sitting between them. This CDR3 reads CSVDRFAGEQFF. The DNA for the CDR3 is TGCAGCGTTGACCGGTTTGCGGGGGAGCAGTTCTTC.

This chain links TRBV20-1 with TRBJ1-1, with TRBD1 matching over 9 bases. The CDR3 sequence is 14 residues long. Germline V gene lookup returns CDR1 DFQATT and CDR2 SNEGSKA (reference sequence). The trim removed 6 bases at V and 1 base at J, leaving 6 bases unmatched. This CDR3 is CSAERTGANTEAFF. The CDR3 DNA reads TGCAGTGCAGAACGGACAGGGGCGAACACTGAAGCTTTCTTT.

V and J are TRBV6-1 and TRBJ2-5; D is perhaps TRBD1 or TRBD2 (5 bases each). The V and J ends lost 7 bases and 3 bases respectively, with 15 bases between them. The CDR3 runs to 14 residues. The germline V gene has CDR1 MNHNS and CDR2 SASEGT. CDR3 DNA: TGTGCCAGCAATCCCGGGACGAAAGAAGAGACCCAGTACTTC. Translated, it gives CASNPGTKEETQYF.